This T cell receptor (beta chain) was observed in a study of monozygotic twins with inflammatory bowel disease. Points on this clonotype: What it recognizes is unknown.

An amount of about 3,500 ng of total RNA was used for each TCR library. TCRdb reprocessed the 5' RACE reads, with one entry per CDR3 protein and no DNA. The sample's table shows approximately 120,000 distinct CDR3 sequences. This CDR3 has 15 amino acids. Germline V gene sequence: CDR1 SGHTA, CDR2 FQGNSA. General study results and limits: IBD-affected twins scored below their healthy co-twins in TCRbeta diversity (inverse Simpson).

The genes are TRBV7-2 and TRBJ2-2; no DNA is available, so the TRBD2 call from TCRdb remains unchecked. The sequence derives from a human donor with ulcerative colitis or Crohn's disease, or a healthy co-twin of an affected twin (not recorded which). Source material: blood. CDR3 in amino acids: CASSSSQLAAGELFF.